This TCR beta chain was observed in a study of blood T cell repertoires in COVID-19. Study-wide background: From the United States, Italy and Spain came samples of acute and convalescent COVID-19. Sample material is recorded as cDNA or gDNA derived from T cells, B-cell-depleted T cells, or PBMCs.

The CDR3 length is 17 residues. The V segment lost 7 bases and the J segment 3 bases; nucleotides outside the gene matches: 12. Germline assignment: CDR1 SGHTA and CDR2 FQGNSA. This clone was seen a single time. Clones were sequenced by immunoSEQ multiplex PCR, and TCRdb holds only the in-frame ones, with some missing. The sample includes under 150,000 clones, roughly 88% of them seen just once. The sequence was obtained from a woman aged 25 to 45 with acute COVID-19. The V gene is TRBV7-2, the J gene TRBJ2-7; 13 bases map to TRBD2. Sequencing was carried out using PBMCs or T cells enriched from blood (not recorded which). The CDR3 sequence is CASIRTSGSPGLYEQYF. In nucleotides, the CDR3 is TGTGCCAGCATCCGGACTAGCGGGAGCCCCGGGCTCTACGAGCAGTACTTC.